This T cell receptor (beta chain) was retrieved from a study of cytomegalovirus exposure and HLA in healthy donors. Points from the study as a whole: Some 16,000 TCR beta sequences were associated with HLA alleles at 0.05 false discovery rate in a later analysis. Based on reports, TCR beta sequences accurately predicted HLA-A and HLA-B alleles for most subjects. Most TCR sequences were rare, but some public TCRs occurred in many donors.

Healthy bone marrow donors made up the cohort. The CDR3 covers 14 residues. Looked up from germline, CDR1 is SGHVS and CDR2 is FNYEAQ. Between the trimmed V and J ends, which lost 5 bases and 7 bases, there was a span of 17 bases. PCR employed 60 Vbeta and 13 Jbeta primers. The table came from immunoSEQ multiplex PCR; TCRdb's copy has only in-frame clones and leaves some out. The top ten hold 5% to 7.5% of the sample, which has over 110,000 clones, 75% to 85% seen once. Turning to this clone: Its antigen is not identified.

This receptor was taken from a woman in her forties in good health and CMV-seropositive. The sequenced material came from PBMCs. The chain recombines TRBV7-6 with TRBJ1-1, with D maybe TRBD1 (6 bases). The CDR3 nucleotides read TGTGCCAGCAGCGCGAACGGGGGGCCTGATGAAGCTTTCTTT. Its protein product is CASSANGGPDEAFF.